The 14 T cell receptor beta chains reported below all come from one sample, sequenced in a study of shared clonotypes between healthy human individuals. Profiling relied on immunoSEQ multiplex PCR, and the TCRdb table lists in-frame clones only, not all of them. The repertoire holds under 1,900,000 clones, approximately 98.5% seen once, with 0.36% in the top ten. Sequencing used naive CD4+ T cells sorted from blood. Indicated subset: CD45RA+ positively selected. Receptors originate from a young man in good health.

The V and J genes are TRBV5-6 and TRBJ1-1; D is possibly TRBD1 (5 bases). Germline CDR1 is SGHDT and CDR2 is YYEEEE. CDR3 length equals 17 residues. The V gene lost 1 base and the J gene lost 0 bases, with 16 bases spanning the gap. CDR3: CASSLFQGGTVNTEAFF. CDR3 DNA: TGTGCCAGCAGCTTGTTCCAGGGCGGAACGGTGAACACTGAAGCTTTCTTT.

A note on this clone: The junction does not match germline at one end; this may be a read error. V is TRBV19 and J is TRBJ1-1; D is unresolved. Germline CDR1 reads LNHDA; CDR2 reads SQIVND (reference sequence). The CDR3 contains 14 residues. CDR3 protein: CASSTIPDNTEAFF. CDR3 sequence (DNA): TGTGCCAGCAGTACCATTCCGGACAACACTGAAGCTTTCTTT.

For the CDR3, the DNA is TGTGCCAGCAGTTCTAGCGTCCGGGAGCAGTTCTTC. Its translation is CASSSSVREQFF. The J gene is TRBJ2-1, the V gene TRBV28, with TRBD2 as a possible D gene (6 bases). Germline V gene lookup returns CDR1 MDHEN and CDR2 SYDVKM. V lost 4 bases, J lost 10 bases, and 11 bases lay in between. The CDR3 is made up of 12 amino acids.

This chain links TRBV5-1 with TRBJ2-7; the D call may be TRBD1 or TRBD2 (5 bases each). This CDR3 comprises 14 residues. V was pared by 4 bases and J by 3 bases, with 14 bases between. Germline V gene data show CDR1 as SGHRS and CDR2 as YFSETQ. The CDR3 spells CASSLRDGLYEQYF. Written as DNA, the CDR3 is TGCGCCAGCAGCCTACGGGACGGGCTCTACGAGCAGTACTTC.

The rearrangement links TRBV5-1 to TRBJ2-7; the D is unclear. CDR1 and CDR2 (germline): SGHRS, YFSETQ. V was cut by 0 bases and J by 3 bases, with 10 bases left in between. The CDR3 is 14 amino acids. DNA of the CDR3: TGCGCCAGCAGCTTGGAGGCCGGGCTCTACGAGCAGTACTTC. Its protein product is CASSLEAGLYEQYF.

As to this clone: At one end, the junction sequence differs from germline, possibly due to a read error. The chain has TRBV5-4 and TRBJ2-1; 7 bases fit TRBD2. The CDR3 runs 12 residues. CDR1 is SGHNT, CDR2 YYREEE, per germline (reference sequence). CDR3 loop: CASSFDGGSEVF. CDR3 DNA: TGTGCCAGCAGCTTTGACGGCGGGAGTGAGGTCTTC.

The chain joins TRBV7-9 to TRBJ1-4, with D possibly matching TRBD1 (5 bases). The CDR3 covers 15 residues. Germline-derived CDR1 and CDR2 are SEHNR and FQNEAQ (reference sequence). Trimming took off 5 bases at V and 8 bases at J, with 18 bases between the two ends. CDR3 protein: CASSPPRGAAEKLFF. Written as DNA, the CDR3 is TGTGCCAGCAGCCCCCCCCGAGGGGCTGCGGAAAAACTGTTTTTT.

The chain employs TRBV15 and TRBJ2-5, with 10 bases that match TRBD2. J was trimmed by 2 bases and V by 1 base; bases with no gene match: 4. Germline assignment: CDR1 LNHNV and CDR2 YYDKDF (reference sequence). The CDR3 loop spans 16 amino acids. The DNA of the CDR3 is TGTGCCACCAGCAGAGCTAGCGGGAGTAGGCAAGAGACCCAGTACTTC. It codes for CATSRASGSRQETQYF.

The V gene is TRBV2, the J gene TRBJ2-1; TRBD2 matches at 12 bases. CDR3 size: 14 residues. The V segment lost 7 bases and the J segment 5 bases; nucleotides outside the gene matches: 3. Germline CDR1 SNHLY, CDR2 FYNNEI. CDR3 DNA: TGTGCCAGCAAGACTAGCGGGGGAGACAATGAGCAGTTCTTC. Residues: CASKTSGGDNEQFF.

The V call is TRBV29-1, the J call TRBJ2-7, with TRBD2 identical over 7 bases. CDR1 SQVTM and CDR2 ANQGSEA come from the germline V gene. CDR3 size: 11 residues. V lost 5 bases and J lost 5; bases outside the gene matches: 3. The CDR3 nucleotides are TGCAGCGTTAAGGGAGGGCACGAGCAGTACTTC. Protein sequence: CSVKGGHEQYF.

CDR3 residues: CASSTGGRLANYGYTF. In DNA, the CDR3 is TGTGCCAGCAGCACAGGGGGGAGGCTAGCTAACTATGGCTACACCTTC. This chain links TRBV11-2 with TRBJ1-2, with 8 bases that match TRBD1. This CDR3 is 16 amino acids long. With 5 bases clipped from V and 0 bases from J, the junction kept 8 bases outside the gene matches. Germline-derived CDR1 and CDR2 are SGHAT and FQNNGV.

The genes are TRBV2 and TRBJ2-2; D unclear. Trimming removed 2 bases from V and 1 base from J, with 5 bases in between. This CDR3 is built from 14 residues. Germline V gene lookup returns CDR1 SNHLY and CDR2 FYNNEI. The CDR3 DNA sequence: TGTGCCAGCAGTGAACGGGTGAACACCGGGGAGCTGTTTTTT. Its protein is CASSERVNTGELFF.

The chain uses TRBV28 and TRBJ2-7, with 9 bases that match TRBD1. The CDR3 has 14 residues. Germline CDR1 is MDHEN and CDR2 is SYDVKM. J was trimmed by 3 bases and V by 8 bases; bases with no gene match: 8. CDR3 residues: CASGGSGQGYEQYF. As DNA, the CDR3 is TGTGCCAGCGGGGGTTCGGGACAGGGCTACGAGCAGTACTTC.

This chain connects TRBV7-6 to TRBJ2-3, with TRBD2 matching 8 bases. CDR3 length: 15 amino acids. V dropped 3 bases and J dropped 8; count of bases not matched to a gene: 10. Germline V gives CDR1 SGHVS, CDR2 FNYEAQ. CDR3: CASSFLGRAEATQYF. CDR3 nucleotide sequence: TGTGCCAGCAGCTTCCTCGGGAGGGCCGAGGCTACGCAGTATTTT.